What follows are 16 T cell receptor beta chains derived from one specimen sequenced in a study of blood T cell repertoires in COVID-19. Profiling relied on immunoSEQ multiplex PCR, and the TCRdb table lists in-frame clones only, not all of them. The data contain a few hundred thousand clones, approximately 85% of them seen just once; the ten biggest clones take up approximately 2%. The sequenced material came from PBMCs or T cells enriched from blood (not recorded which). Receptors originate from a woman aged 45-59 years who had recovered from COVID-19.

The rearrangement uses TRBV12-5 and TRBJ1-5; 9 positions match TRBD1. Per germline, CDR1 LGHNT and CDR2 FRNRAP. The V gene end was trimmed by 4 bases and the J gene end by 6 bases; junction bases not matched to a gene: 7. The CDR3 has 15 residues. The CDR3 loop is CASGSGTGTGQPQHF. CDR3 DNA: TGTGCTAGTGGTTCCGGGACAGGGACTGGTCAGCCCCAGCATTTT.

The chain employs TRBV29-1 and TRBJ2-1, with 13 bases matching TRBD2. This CDR3 comprises 16 residues. V dropped 5 bases and J dropped 5; count of bases not matched to a gene: 9. In germline, CDR1 is SQVTM, CDR2 ANQGSEA. The CDR3 nucleotides read TGCAGCGTTTGGGGGACTAGCGGGATGCCTCACAATGAGCAGTTCTTC. Its translation: CSVWGTSGMPHNEQFF.

This clone has only a few counts. The V gene is TRBV5-6, the J gene TRBJ1-1; TRBD1 is a possible D gene (5 bases). Trimming shortened V by 4 bases and J by 4 bases, and 14 bases separated the two germline ends. Germline CDR1 and CDR2: SGHDT and YYEEEE. The CDR3 covers 14 residues. The DNA of the CDR3 is TGTGCCAGCAGCCTTAGGGGTTTCGTCACTGAAGCTTTCTTT. Protein product: CASSLRGFVTEAFF.

V gene TRBV6-1 combines with J gene TRBJ1-5, with D perhaps TRBD1 (5 bases). This CDR3 is 17 amino acids long. The germline V and J ends were trimmed by 0 bases and 1 base, with 13 bases remaining between them. Germline CDR1 MNHNS, CDR2 SASEGT. CDR3 residues: CASSEALGGRSNQPQHF. For the CDR3, the DNA is TGTGCCAGCAGTGAAGCGCTGGGGGGTCGAAGCAATCAGCCCCAGCATTTT.

In its sample, this clone was seen once. J is TRBJ2-5 and V is TRBV29-1, with 10 bases lining up with TRBD2. The CDR3 length is 14 residues. In germline, CDR1 is SQVTM, CDR2 ANQGSEA. Trimming removed 4 bases from V and 5 bases from J; junction bases left unmatched: 7. The CDR3 reads CSVVVLAGPETQYF. The DNA of the CDR3 is TGCAGCGTTGTTGTACTAGCGGGACCGGAGACCCAGTACTTC.

V gene TRBV30 combines with J gene TRBJ2-7; D is possibly TRBD1 (6 bases). V was pared by 2 bases and J by 0 bases, with 11 bases between. This CDR3 has 14 amino acids. Germline V gene lookup returns CDR1 GTSNPN and CDR2 SVGIG (reference sequence). CDR3 DNA sequence: TGTGCCTGGAGTAGGCCAGGGGCCTCCTACGAGCAGTACTTC. As protein: CAWSRPGASYEQYF.

The chain uses TRBV4-2 and TRBJ1-5; 8 bases are shared with TRBD1. Germline-derived CDR1 and CDR2 are LGHNA and YNFKEQ. This CDR3 contains 15 residues. The J segment lost 1 base and the V segment lost 1 base, leaving 0 bases of the junction unmatched. CDR3 sequence (DNA): TGTGCCAGCAGCCAAGGGGACAGGAGCAATCAGCCCCAGCATTTT. Translating it yields CASSQGDRSNQPQHF.

This rearrangement joins TRBV18 to TRBJ1-2; TRBD1 is a possible D gene (5 bases). Germline V CDR1 and CDR2: KGHSH, LQKENI. The CDR3 is 14 amino acids. Trimming cost V 3 bases and J 4 bases, with 12 bases left between them. CDR3 sequence (DNA): TGTGCCAGCTCACCGACAGATTACTCCTATGGCTACACCTTC. Its protein is CASSPTDYSYGYTF.

This clone was recorded only once. This chain's CDR3 is CASSRPGFPKTQYF. Written as DNA, the CDR3 is TGTGCCAGCAGCCGGCCGGGGTTCCCGAAGACCCAGTACTTC. The chain has TRBV28 and TRBJ2-5; a weak D match, TRBD2 (5 bases). Deletions cut 6 bases from V and 6 bases from J, with 17 bases between. The germline V gene encodes CDR1 MDHEN and CDR2 SYDVKM. The length of the CDR3 is 14 residues.

The chain couples TRBV28 to TRBJ2-3, with 8 nucleotides matching TRBD1. Per the germline V gene, CDR1 is MDHEN and CDR2 is SYDVKM. The CDR3 runs to 17 residues. After removal of 8 bases from V and 2 bases from J, the junction contained 15 bases not matched to a gene. CDR3 protein: CASGTGAGQAITDTQYF. DNA for the CDR3: TGTGCCAGCGGAACAGGGGCGGGACAGGCTATCACAGATACGCAGTATTTT.

This chain connects TRBV28 to TRBJ1-3; D call uncertain. CDR1 MDHEN and CDR2 SYDVKM come from the germline V gene. The germline V and J ends were trimmed by 6 bases and 1 base, with 13 bases remaining between them. This CDR3 comprises 15 residues. The CDR3 coding sequence is TGTGCCAGCAGCGTCCCGCGGAGGTCTGGAAACACCATATATTTT. This sequence encodes CASSVPRRSGNTIYF. Complete variable domain (other parts from reference TRBV28 and TRBJ1-3): DVKVTQSSRYLVKRTGEKVFLECVQDMDHENMFWYRQDPGLGLRLIYFSYDVKMKEKGDIPEGYSVSREKKERFSLILESASTNQTSMYLCASSVPRRSGNTIYFGEGSWLTVV.

The rearrangement links TRBV5-6 to TRBJ1-2, with D unresolved. V dropped 2 bases and J dropped 5 bases, with 13 bases sitting between them. The CDR3 contains 14 residues. Per the germline V gene, CDR1 is SGHDT and CDR2 is YYEEEE. CDR3 sequence: CASSFVREVYGYTF. The CDR3 nucleotides are TGTGCCAGCAGCTTTGTCCGAGAGGTGTATGGCTACACCTTC.

The chain combines TRBV5-1 with TRBJ2-1, with 8 positions matching TRBD2. Per the germline V gene, CDR1 is SGHRS and CDR2 is YFSETQ. The CDR3 totals 17 residues. With V trimmed by 4 bases and J by 5 bases, 14 bases remained unmatched. Written as DNA, the CDR3 is TGCGCCAGCAGCCAAGGGCGGACTAGCAATAGGAACAATGAGCAGTTCTTC. This translates into CASSQGRTSNRNNEQFF.

This chain uses TRBV18 with TRBJ2-7; 9 bases match TRBD1. The CDR3 consists of 15 residues. Germline CDR1 and CDR2: KGHSH and LQKENI. Trimming cost V 6 bases and J 0 bases; bases outside gene matches: 6. CDR3 region: CASSPTGQGSYEQYF. CDR3 DNA sequence: TGTGCCAGCTCGCCTACGGGACAGGGCTCCTACGAGCAGTACTTC.

This chain connects TRBV2 to TRBJ1-4, with unresolved D. Germline assignment: CDR1 SNHLY and CDR2 FYNNEI. CDR3 size: 14 residues. The ends were cut back, 3 bases at V and 5 bases at J, with 10 bases in the middle. The CDR3: CASSEAGWNEKLFF. CDR3 bases: TGTGCCAGCAGTGAGGCAGGCTGGAATGAAAAACTGTTTTTT.

This clone was observed once. The chain is built from TRBV28 and TRBJ1-1; no reliable D call. Germline CDR1 and CDR2: MDHEN and SYDVKM. V lost 2 bases and J 1 base, leaving 2 bases between the germline ends. The CDR3 extends over 12 amino acids. CDR3 amino acids: CASSLQNTEAFF. DNA of the CDR3: TGTGCCAGCAGTTTACAGAACACTGAAGCTTTCTTT.